This T cell receptor beta chain was profiled in a study of blood T cells in healthy people across ages. Study-wide results and limits: Roughly linear declines in TCR beta diversity per million T cells occurred with age. The study lacked donor CMV status, which possibly confounded expanded clonotype changes.

A note on this clonotype: Its target is not known.

The germline CDR1 and CDR2 sequences are SGHTA and FQGNSA. V lost 4 bases and J lost 2; bases outside the gene matches: 6. This CDR3 is built from 15 residues. Primers used in a second PCR of about 6 to 11 cycles were a sample-barcoded 5' primer and a J-beta primer mix. Each cDNA molecule was tagged by a template-switch adaptor that had 12 random nucleotides. Per sample, CDR3-containing paired-end reads numbered at least 2.5 million. TCRdb independently ran MiXCR on the 5' RACE reads; one entry per CDR3 protein. This sample has about 800,000 distinct CDR3 sequences, with 55% to 70% found just once. This receptor was obtained from a man aged 30 to 45 in good health. The specimen was blood. The rearrangement uses TRBV7-2 and TRBJ2-3; 7 nucleotides align to TRBD2. The DNA of the CDR3 is TGTGCCAGCAGCTACGGACTAGTCGTCACAGATACGCAGTATTTT. This codes for CASSYGLVVTDTQYF.